The subject of this entry is one T cell receptor (beta chain). Only in-frame clones appear in the TCRdb table, and some are missing; sequencing was by immunoSEQ multiplex PCR. This repertoire shows some 200,000 clones, more than 75% found once; its top ten account for 5.5% to 7%. This sample was taken from a study of blood T cell repertoires in COVID-19. Looked up from germline, CDR1 is MNHEY and CDR2 is SVGAGI. This CDR3 has 15 residues. V lost 4 bases and J lost 1, with 13 bases in between. The sample consisted of peripheral blood. The V gene is TRBV6-5, the J gene TRBJ1-1; D may be TRBD1 (5 bases). The sequence derives from a man aged 80 or over with acute or convalescent COVID-19. CDR3 sequence reads: CASSFGAARNTEAFF. As DNA, the CDR3 is TGTGCCAGCAGTTTTGGGGCAGCAAGGAACACTGAAGCTTTCTTT.